This T cell receptor (beta chain) was identified during a study of T cell responses to AZD1222 COVID-19 vaccine. Clones were sequenced by immunoSEQ multiplex PCR, and TCRdb holds only the in-frame ones, with some missing. The data hold about 75,000 clones, with about nine tenths observed a single time. CDR3 length equals 16 residues. V was shortened by 1 base and J by 0 bases, with 10 bases between the two germline ends. CDR1 MDHEN and CDR2 SYDVKM come from the germline V gene. V is TRBV28 and J is TRBJ1-3; D uncertain. This TCR derives from an adult who received the AZD1222 COVID-19 vaccine. This specimen consisted of peripheral blood, obtained 28 days after the second AZD1222 dose. CDR3 loop: CASSLLVASSGNTIYF. CDR3 coding DNA: TGTGCCAGCAGTTTATTGGTCGCAAGCTCTGGAAACACCATATATTTT.